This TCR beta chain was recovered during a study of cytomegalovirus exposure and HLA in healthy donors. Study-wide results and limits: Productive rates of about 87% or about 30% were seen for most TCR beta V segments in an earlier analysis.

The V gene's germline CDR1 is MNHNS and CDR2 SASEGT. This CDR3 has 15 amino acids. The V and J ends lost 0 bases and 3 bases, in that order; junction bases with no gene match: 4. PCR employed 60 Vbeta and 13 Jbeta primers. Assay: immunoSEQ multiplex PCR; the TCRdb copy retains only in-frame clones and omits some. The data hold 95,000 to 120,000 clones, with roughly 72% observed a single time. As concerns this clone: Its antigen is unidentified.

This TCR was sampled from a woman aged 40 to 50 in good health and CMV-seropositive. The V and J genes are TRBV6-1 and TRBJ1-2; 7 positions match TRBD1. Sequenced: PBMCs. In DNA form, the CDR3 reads TGTGCCAGCAGTGAAGCGGCCCAGGGGGACTATGGCTACACCTTC. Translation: CASSEAAQGDYGYTF.